Included here is one TCR beta chain sequence, with context. Isolation of total RNA was performed on whole blood, with no prior T cell sorting. The sample originates from a study of monozygotic twins with inflammatory bowel disease. TCRdb re-analyzed the 5' RACE reads; it lists each CDR3 protein once, without DNA. Here the sample table reports 210,000 or so distinct CDR3 sequences. Germline V lookup: CDR1 MDHEN, CDR2 SYDVKM. This CDR3 is 17 amino acids long. This sequence joins TRBV28 and TRBJ1-6; TCRdb indicates TRBD1, and absent DNA this call remains unverified. The TCR was taken from a human donor with ulcerative colitis or Crohn's disease, or a healthy co-twin of an affected twin (not recorded which). What was sequenced was blood. CDR3 sequence: CASRFGFGTSGNSPLHF.